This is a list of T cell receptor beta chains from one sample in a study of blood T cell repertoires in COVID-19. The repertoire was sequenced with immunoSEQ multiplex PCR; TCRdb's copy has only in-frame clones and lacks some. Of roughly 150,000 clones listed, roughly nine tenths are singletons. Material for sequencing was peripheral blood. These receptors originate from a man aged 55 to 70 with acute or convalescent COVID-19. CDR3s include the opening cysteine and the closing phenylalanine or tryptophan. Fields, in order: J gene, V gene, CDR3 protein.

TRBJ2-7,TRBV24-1,CATSDSGQGYEQYF
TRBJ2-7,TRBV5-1,CASSLAGTGGLEQYF
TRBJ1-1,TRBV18,CASSQDRVNTEAFF
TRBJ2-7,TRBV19,CASSTRGGPHEQYF
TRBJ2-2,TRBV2,CASREGQRNTGELFF
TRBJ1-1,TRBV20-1,CSASPDRGAEAFF
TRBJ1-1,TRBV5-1,CASSTSTANTEAFF
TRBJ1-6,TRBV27,CASSLGGFVYSPLHF
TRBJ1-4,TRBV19,CASRAHATNEKLFF
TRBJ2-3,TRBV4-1,CASSLSGGYTDTQYF
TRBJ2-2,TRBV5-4,CASSTRTSGGAYGRTGELFF
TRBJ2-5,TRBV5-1,CASSLGQIQETQYF
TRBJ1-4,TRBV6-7,CASSYKNAQGYEKLFF
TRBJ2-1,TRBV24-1,CATSSGQSSYNEQFF
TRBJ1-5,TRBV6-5,CASRIDRLSNQPQHF
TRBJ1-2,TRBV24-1,CATSDPGTKVSGYTF
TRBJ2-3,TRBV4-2,CASSQDSLAGGADTQYF
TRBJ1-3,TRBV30,CAWSGAARGNTIYF
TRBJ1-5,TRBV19,CASSKYRGSNQPQHF
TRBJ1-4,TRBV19,CASSHVGTGDEKLFF
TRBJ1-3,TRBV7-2,CASSSVTGGGNTIYF
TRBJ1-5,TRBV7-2,CASSLEDRGFGGVQPQHF
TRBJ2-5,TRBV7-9,CASSLLGVQETQYF
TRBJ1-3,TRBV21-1,CASSKAKGQGPNSGNTIYF
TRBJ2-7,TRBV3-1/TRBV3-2,CASSQDPKVLGQNPYEQYF
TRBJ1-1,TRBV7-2,CASSLGQGSTEAFF
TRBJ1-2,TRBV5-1,CASSPPGQGVYGYTF
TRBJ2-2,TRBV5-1,CASSEQGTGTGELFF
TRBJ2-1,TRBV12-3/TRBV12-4,CASSFSGPNEQFF
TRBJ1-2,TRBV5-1,CASSERSSGYGYTF
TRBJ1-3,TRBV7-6,CASSSWDSSGNTIYF
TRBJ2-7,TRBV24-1,CATSDSGAYEQYF
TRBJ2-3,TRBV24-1,CATSGQGSDTQYF
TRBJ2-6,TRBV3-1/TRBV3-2,CASSPLFSGANVLTF
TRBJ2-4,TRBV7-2,CASSVGVAKNIQYF
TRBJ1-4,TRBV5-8,CASSLARLKGENEKLFF
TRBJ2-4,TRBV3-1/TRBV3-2,CASSLGSGNIQYF
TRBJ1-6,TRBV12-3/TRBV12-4,CASGEGPESPLHF
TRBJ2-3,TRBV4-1,CASSQTGGRPSDTQYF
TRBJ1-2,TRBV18,CASSPAGGSGYGYTF
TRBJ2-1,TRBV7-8,CASSSLTSGGANNEQFF
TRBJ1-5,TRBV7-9,CASSSSGNQPQHF
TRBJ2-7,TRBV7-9,CASGTTTYEQYF
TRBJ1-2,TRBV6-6,CASSYVSGYGYTF
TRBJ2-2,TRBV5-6,CASSKNRVTGELFF
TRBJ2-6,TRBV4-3,CASSAGTGYTGANVLTF
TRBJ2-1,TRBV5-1,CASSSDNEQFF
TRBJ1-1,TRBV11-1,CASSPDYTEAFF